This entry describes one TCR beta chain. What it binds is unknown. A much larger clone differs from this one at a single base, so this may be a read error. The source of the sample is a study of T cell repertoires in aging, cancer and after chemotherapy. Study outcomes and limitations: Rebound thymic output was suggested by rising median generation probability during chemotherapy in each cancer cohort.

V was trimmed by 0 bases and J by 4 bases, leaving 7 bases between them. The CDR3 spans 13 residues. CDR1 is SGHNT, CDR2 YYREEE, per germline (reference sequence). Amplification of TCR beta used genomic DNA extracted from peripheral blood. Multiplex touch-down PCR with TRB-A/B primers amplified rearranged V-D-J TRB sequences. From the multiplex PCR reads, TCRdb called clonotypes with MiXCR, one entry per CDR3 protein. The table lists 5,000 to 6,500 distinct CDR3 sequences, approximately 25% of them singletons. This TCR was recovered from a human donor in good health. The chain combines TRBV5-4 with TRBJ2-5; D call uncertain. The sequenced material came from blood. CDR3 sequence reads: CASSLAETETQYF. CDR3 nucleotide sequence: TGTGCCAGCAGCTTGGCCGAGACAGAGACCCAGTACTTC.